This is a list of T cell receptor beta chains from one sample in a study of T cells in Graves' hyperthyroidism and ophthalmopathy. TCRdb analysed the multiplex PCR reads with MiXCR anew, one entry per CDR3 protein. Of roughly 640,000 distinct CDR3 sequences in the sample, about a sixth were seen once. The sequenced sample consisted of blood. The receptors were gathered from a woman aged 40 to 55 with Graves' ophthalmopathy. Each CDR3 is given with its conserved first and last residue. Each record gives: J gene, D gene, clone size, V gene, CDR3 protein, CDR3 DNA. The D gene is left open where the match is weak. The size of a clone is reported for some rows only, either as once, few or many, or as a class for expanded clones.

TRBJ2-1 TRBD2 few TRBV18 CASSLGTSVREDEQFF TGTGCCAGCTCACTTGGGACTAGTGTTAGGGAGGATGAGCAGTTCTTC
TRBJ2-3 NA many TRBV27 CASSFWLLGSDTQYF TGTGCCAGCAGTTTTTGGCTTCTGGGGTCAGATACGCAGTATTTT
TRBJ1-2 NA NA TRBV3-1 CASSLAEAKVSGYTF TGTGCCAGCAGCCTCGCGGAGGCGAAGGTTTCTGGCTACACCTTC
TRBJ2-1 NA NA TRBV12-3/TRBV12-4 CASSSQLARVGNEQFF TGTGCCAGCAGTTCCCAACTAGCTCGAGTCGGGAATGAGCAGTTCTTC
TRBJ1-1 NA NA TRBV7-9 CASSSRLGQPEAFF TGTGCCAGCAGCTCACGCCTAGGTCAGCCTGAAGCTTTCTTT
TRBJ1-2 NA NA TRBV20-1 CSASPRQVNYGYTF TGCAGTGCTAGCCCTCGGCAGGTGAACTATGGCTACACCTTC
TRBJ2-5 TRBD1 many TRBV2 CASSERTGAETQYF TGTGCCAGCAGTGAGCGGACAGGGGCAGAGACCCAGTACTTC
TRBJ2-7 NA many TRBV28 CASSLSDREDEQYF TGTGCCAGCAGTTTATCTGACAGGGAGGACGAGCAGTACTTC
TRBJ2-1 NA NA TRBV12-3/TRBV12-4 CASSLAWGSSYNEQFF TGTGCCAGCAGTTTGGCTTGGGGTAGCTCCTACAATGAGCAGTTCTTC
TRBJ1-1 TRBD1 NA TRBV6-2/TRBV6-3 CASSTGQGDGLAFF TGTGCCAGCAGCACCGGACAGGGCGACGGTCTGGCTTTCTTT
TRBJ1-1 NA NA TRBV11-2 CASSVGREAFF TGTGCCAGCAGCGTGGGTCGGGAAGCTTTCTTT
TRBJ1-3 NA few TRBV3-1 CASSHLSGNTIYF TGTGCCAGCAGCCATTTATCCGGAAACACCATATATTTT
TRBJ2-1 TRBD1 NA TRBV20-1 CSASPGTGSSYNEQFF TGCAGTGCTAGCCCGGGGACAGGTTCGTCCTACAATGAGCAGTTCTTC
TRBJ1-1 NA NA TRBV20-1 CSARDSRTTEAFF TGCAGTGCTAGAGATTCCAGAACGACTGAAGCTTTCTTT
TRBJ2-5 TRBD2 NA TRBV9 CASSVGSSGRDLGTQYF TGTGCCAGCAGCGTAGGATCTAGCGGGAGAGACTTAGGGACCCAGTACTTC
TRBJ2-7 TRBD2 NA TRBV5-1 CASSLVGGLVGVRGEQYF TGCGCCAGCAGCTTGGTGGGGGGACTAGTCGGCGTAAGAGGCGAGCAGTACTTC
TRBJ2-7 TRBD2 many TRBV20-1 CSAGRLAGGYEQYF TGCAGTGCAGGACGACTAGCGGGAGGGTACGAGCAGTACTTC
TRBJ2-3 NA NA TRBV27 CASSLSDSPLDTQYF TGTGCCAGCAGTTTATCCGACAGCCCCTTGGATACGCAGTATTTT
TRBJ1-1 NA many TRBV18 CASSPTLGGGTEAFF TGTGCCAGCTCACCGACTCTTGGGGGAGGCACTGAAGCTTTCTTT
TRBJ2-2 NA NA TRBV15 CATSRGGGPYTGELFF TGTGCCACCAGCAGAGGGGGGGGCCCTTACACCGGGGAGCTGTTTTTT
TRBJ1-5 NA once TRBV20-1 CSASYSNQPQHF TGCAGTGCTAGCTACAGCAATCAGCCCCAGCATTTT
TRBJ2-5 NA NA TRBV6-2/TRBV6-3 CASSPRMGAQETQYF TGTGCCAGCAGTCCCAGGATGGGGGCCCAAGAGACCCAGTACTTC
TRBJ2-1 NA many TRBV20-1 CSARDDVDRSGEQFF TGCAGTGCTAGAGACGACGTGGACAGATCGGGGGAGCAGTTCTTC
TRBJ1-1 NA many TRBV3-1 CASSPEHRNTEAFF TGTGCCAGCAGCCCCGAACACCGGAACACTGAAGCTTTCTTT
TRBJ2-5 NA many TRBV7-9 CASSLGQAQETQYF TGTGCCAGCTCACTGGGACAAGCTCAAGAGACCCAGTACTTC
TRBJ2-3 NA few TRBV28 CASNERRGRSDTQYF TGTGCCAGCAACGAACGGAGGGGAAGATCAGATACGCAGTATTTT
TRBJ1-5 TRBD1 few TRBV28 CASSPPGRGRSNQPQHF TGTGCCAGCAGTCCTCCAGGGAGGGGGCGAAGCAATCAGCCCCAGCATTTT
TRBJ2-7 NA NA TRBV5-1 CASSLEGRWEQYF TGCGCCAGCAGCTTAGAAGGGAGATGGGAGCAGTACTTC
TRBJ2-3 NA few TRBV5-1 CASSFLGGRTDTQYF TGCGCCAGCAGCTTCTTAGGGGGACGCACAGATACGCAGTATTTT
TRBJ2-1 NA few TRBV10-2 CASSDRSSRYNEQFF TGCGCCAGCAGTGATAGGTCTAGCAGGTACAATGAGCAGTTCTTC
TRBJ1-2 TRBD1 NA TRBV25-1 CASSERLEGQGHGYTF TGTGCCAGCAGTGAGAGATTGGAGGGACAGGGCCATGGCTACACCTTC
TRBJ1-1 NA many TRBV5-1 CASSPGVPFTEAFF TGCGCCAGCAGCCCAGGGGTCCCCTTCACTGAAGCTTTCTTT
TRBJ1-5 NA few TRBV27 CASSPRGGLSNQPQHF TGTGCCAGCAGTCCCCGGGGGGGCCTTAGCAATCAGCCCCAGCATTTT
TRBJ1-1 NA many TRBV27 CASSPLSNTEAFF TGTGCCAGCAGCCCCCTCAGTAACACTGAAGCTTTCTTT
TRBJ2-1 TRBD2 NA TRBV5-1 CASGLASGAGGYNEQFF TGCGCCAGCGGCTTGGCGTCAGGAGCGGGGGGCTACAATGAGCAGTTCTTC